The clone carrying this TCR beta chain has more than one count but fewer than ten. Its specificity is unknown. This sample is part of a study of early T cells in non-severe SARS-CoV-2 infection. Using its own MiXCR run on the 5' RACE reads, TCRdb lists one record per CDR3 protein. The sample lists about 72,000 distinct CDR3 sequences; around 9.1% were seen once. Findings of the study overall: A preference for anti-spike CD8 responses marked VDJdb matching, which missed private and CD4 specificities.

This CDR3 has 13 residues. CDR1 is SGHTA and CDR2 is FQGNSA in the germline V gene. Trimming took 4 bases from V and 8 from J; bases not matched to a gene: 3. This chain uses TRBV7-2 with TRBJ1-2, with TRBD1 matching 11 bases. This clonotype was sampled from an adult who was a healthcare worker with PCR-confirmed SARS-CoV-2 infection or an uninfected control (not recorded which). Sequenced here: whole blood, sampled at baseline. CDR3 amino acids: CASSWGQGGGYTF. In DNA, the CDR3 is TGTGCCAGCAGCTGGGGACAGGGGGGCGGCTACACCTTC.